Below, one T cell receptor beta chain is given with its context. What it binds is not known. The data originate from a study of cytomegalovirus exposure and HLA in healthy donors. Study at large: The 90 to 150 validation repertoires were produced on the same platform as the 550 to 700 repertoires of the first cohort. This was reported in a later analysis.

V lost 2 bases and J 9 bases, leaving 11 bases between the germline ends. Germline CDR1 reads LGHNA; CDR2 reads YSLEER. The CDR3 has 13 amino acids. Sequenced by immunoSEQ multiplex PCR; TCRdb stores in-frame clones only, minus some. The profile shows tens of thousands of clones, 84% of them singletons. Broader study findings: Specificity for CMV antigens was confirmed in vitro for three of the CMV-associated chains. The study recorded about 150 TCR beta chains that were cytomegalovirus-associated. That first-cohort TCR clusters tended to co-occur in the approximately 110 validation repertoires was found in a later analysis.

The V call is TRBV4-3, the J call TRBJ1-5; no firm D call. What was sequenced was PBMCs. This receptor was taken from a woman in her late teens or twenties in good health and CMV-seropositive. The CDR3 DNA reads as TGCGCCAGCAGCCAAAGAACCGGGGTGCCCCAGCATTTT. Translated, it gives CASSQRTGVPQHF.